Below are 16 T cell receptor beta chains sequenced from a single sample in a study of human CD4 T cells and Enterobacteriaceae (dated by TCRdb to 2019 to 2021). Library prep was done by the immunoSEQ multiplex PCR assay. TCRdb mirrors the immuneACCESS table, restricted to in-frame sequences. Some clones are absent from its copies; in checked studies, under half trace to an unresolved V gene, and the reason for the others is unknown. The sample contains about 29,000 clones, roughly 79% of them found a single time. The ten top clones hold over 1.5% of the sample. Memory CD4+ T cells, defined as all CD4+ cells other than CD45RA+CCR7+CD95- naive cells, were FACS-sorted on a FACSAria III to a purity of over 95%. The sequencing sample was made of memory CD4+ T cells from blood. In light of the paper, this sample's cell subset or site label describes: total memory CD4 T cells sorted directly ex vivo, unstimulated. The receptor source for this set is a human donor in good health.

This sequence joins TRBV7-3 and TRBJ2-5, with D tentatively TRBD1 (5 bases). The CDR3 is 13 residues long. Deletions cut 5 bases from V and 2 bases from J, with 9 bases between. Germline V gene data show CDR1 as SGHTA and CDR2 as FQGTGA. CDR3 protein: CASSPTAQETQYF. CDR3 DNA sequence: TGTGCCAGCAGCCCGACAGCACAAGAGACCCAGTACTTC.

This chain connects TRBV7-9 to TRBJ2-7, with D perhaps being TRBD1 or TRBD2 (5 bases each). V was clipped by 5 bases and J by 7 bases, with 21 bases between them. Germline CDR1 and CDR2: SEHNR and FQNEAQ (reference sequence). The CDR3 extends over 15 amino acids. CDR3 in DNA: TGTGCCAGCAGCCCCCCCGGGACGGCCTTGGGGGAGCAGTACTTC. Its protein product is CASSPPGTALGEQYF.

CDR3 coding DNA: TGTGCCAGCAGTCGACAGGGCCCCCCGAGCGAAAAACTGTTTTTT. Translation: CASSRQGPPSEKLFF. This chain connects TRBV6-6 to TRBJ1-4; 7 nucleotides match TRBD1. J gave up 8 bases and V 5 bases, and 11 bases lay outside the gene matches. Germline loops: CDR1 MNHNY, CDR2 SVGAGI (reference sequence). This CDR3 has 15 residues.

The chain carries TRBV5-1 and TRBJ2-3; D is perhaps TRBD1 or TRBD2 (7 bases each). The CDR3 consists of 16 residues. Trimming removed 4 bases at V and 0 bases at J, with 15 bases between. Germline lookup yields CDR1 SGHRS and CDR2 YFSETQ. CDR3 bases: TGCGCCAGCAGCCAGGGGGGGTCCCTTAGCACAGATACGCAGTATTTT. It translates to CASSQGGSLSTDTQYF.

CDR3 region: CASSDQLNTEAFF. DNA for the CDR3: TGCGCCAGCAGTGACCAGCTGAACACTGAAGCTTTCTTT. The V gene is TRBV10-2, the J gene TRBJ1-1; D is ambiguous. The CDR3 runs 13 residues. V was trimmed by 3 bases and J by 0 bases, leaving 5 bases between them. Germline loops: CDR1 WSHSY, CDR2 SAAADI.

V and J are TRBV2 and TRBJ2-5; D is possibly TRBD2 (6 bases). Germline CDR1 is SNHLY and CDR2 is FYNNEI. V lost 6 bases to trimming and J lost 3 bases, with 8 bases between them. The CDR3 has 12 residues. The CDR3 here is CASRRLEETQYF. CDR3 DNA sequence: TGTGCCAGCAGGAGACTAGAAGAGACCCAGTACTTC.

V gene TRBV10-3 combines with J gene TRBJ2-7; D may be TRBD2 (5 bases). Looked up from germline, CDR1 is ENHRY and CDR2 is SYGVKD. V was clipped by 3 bases and J by 0 bases, with 12 bases between them. There are 15 residues in the CDR3. CDR3 bases: TGTGCCATCAGTGAAGGTCAGGCGGGCTCCTACGAGCAGTACTTC. Translating it yields CAISEGQAGSYEQYF.

This clone was recorded once. This rearrangement joins TRBV4-1 to TRBJ2-3; 11 bases line up with TRBD2. CDR1 MGHRA and CDR2 YSYEKL come from the germline V gene. The CDR3 loop spans 16 amino acids. The V and J ends lost 1 base and 3 bases, in that order; junction bases with no gene match: 3. DNA of the CDR3: TGCGCCAGCAGCCAAGGACTAGCGGGACCTACAGATACGCAGTATTTT. This codes for CASSQGLAGPTDTQYF.

The chain uses TRBV7-9 and TRBJ2-3, with a tentative D call TRBD2 (5 bases). This CDR3 contains 13 residues. Germline values: CDR1 SEHNR, CDR2 FQNEAQ (reference sequence). The germline V and J ends were trimmed by 5 bases and 11 bases, with 17 bases remaining between them. The CDR3 sequence: CASSLDWALGQYF. The CDR3 DNA follows: TGTGCCAGCAGCCTGGACTGGGCGTTGGGGCAGTATTTT.

The V call is TRBV10-3, the J call TRBJ2-7; 9 nucleotides line up with TRBD1. V dropped 0 bases and J dropped 3; count of bases not matched to a gene: 0. The CDR3 covers 14 residues. Germline CDR1 ENHRY, CDR2 SYGVKD. CDR3 sequence reads: CAISESGQGYEQYF. CDR3 nucleotides: TGTGCCATCAGTGAGTCGGGACAGGGCTACGAGCAGTACTTC.

J is TRBJ2-2 and V is TRBV5-6; no definite D call. This CDR3 spans 17 amino acids. Germline V gene sequence: CDR1 SGHDT, CDR2 YYEEEE. V was pared by 1 base and J by 0 bases, with 13 bases between. CDR3 sequence (DNA): TGTGCCAGCAGCTTGTTGTGGAAACTAACGAACACCGGGGAGCTGTTTTTT. This sequence encodes CASSLLWKLTNTGELFF.

The chain couples TRBV19 to TRBJ2-6; TRBD1 matches 8 bases. This CDR3 region has 17 residues. Germline-derived CDR1 and CDR2 are LNHDA and SQIVND (reference sequence). V lost 5 bases and J lost 0; bases outside the gene matches: 6. In nucleotides, the CDR3 is TGTGCCAGTAGTCCCATTACAGGGGGCTCTGGGGCCAACGTCCTGACTTTC. Translation gives CASSPITGGSGANVLTF.

V gene TRBV6-5 combines with J gene TRBJ2-3, with D hard to call. Germline V gene data show CDR1 as MNHEY and CDR2 as SVGAGI. CDR3 size: 12 residues. With 4 bases removed from V and 4 bases from J, the gap between germline ends came to 6 bases. DNA of the CDR3: TGTGCCAGCAGTTCGACGTCAGATACGCAGTATTTT. Encoded protein: CASSSTSDTQYF.

This chain joins TRBV7-2 and TRBJ2-2; D gene uncertain. The CDR3 extends over 16 amino acids. Germline assignment: CDR1 SGHTA and CDR2 FQGNSA. Trimming removed 3 bases at V and 0 bases at J, with 11 bases between. CDR3 bases: TGTGCCAGCAGCTTTAGGCTCCAGGCGAACACCGGGGAGCTGTTTTTT. As protein: CASSFRLQANTGELFF. The variable domain in full, completed from reference TRBV7-2 and TRBJ2-2, reads GAGVSQSPSNKVTEKGKDVELRCDPISGHTALYWYRQSLGQGLEFLIYFQGNSAPDKSGLPSDRFSAERTGGSVSTLTIQRTQQEDSAVYLCASSFRLQANTGELFFGEGSRLTVL.

The chain combines TRBV6-1 with TRBJ1-1; TRBD1 matches at 7 bases. V lost 4 bases to trimming and J lost 0 bases; unmatched junction nucleotides: 8. The CDR3 sequence is 16 residues long. Germline V gene sequence: CDR1 MNHNS, CDR2 SASEGT. CDR3 DNA: TGTGCCAGCAGTGGGCCGGGACAGTCGATGAACACTGAAGCTTTCTTT. Amino acids: CASSGPGQSMNTEAFF.

The chain links TRBV7-2 to TRBJ1-1, with TRBD1 as a possible D gene (6 bases). Germline loops: CDR1 SGHTA, CDR2 FQGNSA. Trimming removed 5 bases at V and 5 bases at J, with 15 bases between. CDR3 length: 14 residues. The CDR3 bases are TGTGCCAGCAGCCCCGGACATAGGGGGACTGAAGCTTTCTTT. Translated, it gives CASSPGHRGTEAFF.